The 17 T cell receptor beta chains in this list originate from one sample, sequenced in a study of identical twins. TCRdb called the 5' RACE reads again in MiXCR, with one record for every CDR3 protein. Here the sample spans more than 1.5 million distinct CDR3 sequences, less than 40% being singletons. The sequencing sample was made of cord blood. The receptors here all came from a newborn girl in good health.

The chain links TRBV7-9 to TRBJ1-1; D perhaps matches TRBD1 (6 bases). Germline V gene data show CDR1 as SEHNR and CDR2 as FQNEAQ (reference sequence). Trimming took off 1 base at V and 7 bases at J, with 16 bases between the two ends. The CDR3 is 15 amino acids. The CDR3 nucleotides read TGTGCCAGCAGCTTAGGAGGGACACTCGGAATTGAAGCTTTCTTT. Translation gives CASSLGGTLGIEAFF.

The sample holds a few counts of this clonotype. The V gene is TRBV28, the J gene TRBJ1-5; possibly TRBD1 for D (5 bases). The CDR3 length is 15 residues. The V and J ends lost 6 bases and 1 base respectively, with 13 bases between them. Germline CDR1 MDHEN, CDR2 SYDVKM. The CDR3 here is CASRRTPLSNQPQHF. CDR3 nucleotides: TGTGCCAGCAGGAGGACACCTTTAAGCAATCAGCCCCAGCATTTT.

CDR3 sequence: CSARDVQNTGELFF. DNA for the CDR3: TGCAGTGCTAGAGATGTACAGAACACCGGGGAGCTGTTTTTT. The rearrangement uses TRBV20-1 and TRBJ2-2; no firm D call. Germline V gene data show CDR1 as DFQATT and CDR2 as SNEGSKA (reference sequence). V was pared by 0 bases and J by 1 base, with 6 bases between. The CDR3 sequence is 14 residues long.

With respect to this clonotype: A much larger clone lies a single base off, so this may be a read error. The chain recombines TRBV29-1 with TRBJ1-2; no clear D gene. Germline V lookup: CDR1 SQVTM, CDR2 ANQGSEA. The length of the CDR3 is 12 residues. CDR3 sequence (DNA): TGCAGCGTTGAGACGGCAGGTTATGGCCACACCTTC. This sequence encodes CSVETAGYGHTF.

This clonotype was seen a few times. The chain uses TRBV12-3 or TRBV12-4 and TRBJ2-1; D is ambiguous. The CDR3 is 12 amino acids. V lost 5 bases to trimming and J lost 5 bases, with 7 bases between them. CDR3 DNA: TGTGCCAGCAGTAATTTAAACAATGAGCAGTTCTTC. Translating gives CASSNLNNEQFF.

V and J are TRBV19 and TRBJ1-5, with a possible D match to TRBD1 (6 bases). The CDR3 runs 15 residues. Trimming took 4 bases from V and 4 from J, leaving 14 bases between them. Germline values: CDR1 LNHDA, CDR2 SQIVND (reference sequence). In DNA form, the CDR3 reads TGTGCCAGTAGTAGGGGGCACAGGGCGAATCAGCCCCAGCATTTT. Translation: CASSRGHRANQPQHF.

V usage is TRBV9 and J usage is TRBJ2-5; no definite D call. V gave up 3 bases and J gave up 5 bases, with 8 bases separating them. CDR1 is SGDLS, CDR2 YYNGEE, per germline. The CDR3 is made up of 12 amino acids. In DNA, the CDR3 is TGTGCCAGCAGCGCGCCCTACGAGACCCAGTACTTC. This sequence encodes CASSAPYETQYF.

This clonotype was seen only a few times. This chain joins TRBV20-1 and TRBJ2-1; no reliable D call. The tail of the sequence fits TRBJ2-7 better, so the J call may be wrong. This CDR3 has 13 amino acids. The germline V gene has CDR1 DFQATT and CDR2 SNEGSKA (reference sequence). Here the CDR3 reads CSAQTSSYNEQYF. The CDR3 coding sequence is TGCAGTGCTCAGACAAGCTCCTACAATGAGCAGTACTTC.

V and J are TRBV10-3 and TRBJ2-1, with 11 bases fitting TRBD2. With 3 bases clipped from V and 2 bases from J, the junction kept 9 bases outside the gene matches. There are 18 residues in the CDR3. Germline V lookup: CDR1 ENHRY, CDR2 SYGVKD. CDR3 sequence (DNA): TGTGCCATCAGTGAAGGGCGGGGTAGCGGGAGGGCCTACAATGAGCAGTTCTTC. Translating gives CAISEGRGSGRAYNEQFF.

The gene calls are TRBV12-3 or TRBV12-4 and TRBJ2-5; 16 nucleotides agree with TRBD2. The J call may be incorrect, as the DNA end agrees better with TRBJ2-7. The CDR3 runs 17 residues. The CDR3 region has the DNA TGTGCCAGCAGTTGGCTGGGGACTAGCGGGGGGGCCTACGAGCAGTACTTC. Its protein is CASSWLGTSGGAYEQYF.

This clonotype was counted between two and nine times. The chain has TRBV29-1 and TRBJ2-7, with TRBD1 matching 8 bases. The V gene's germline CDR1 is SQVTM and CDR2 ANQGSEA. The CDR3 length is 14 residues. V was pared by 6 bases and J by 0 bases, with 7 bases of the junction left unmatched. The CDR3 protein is CSVDGQGNSYEQYF. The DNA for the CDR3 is TGCAGCGTCGACGGACAGGGAAACTCCTACGAGCAGTACTTC.

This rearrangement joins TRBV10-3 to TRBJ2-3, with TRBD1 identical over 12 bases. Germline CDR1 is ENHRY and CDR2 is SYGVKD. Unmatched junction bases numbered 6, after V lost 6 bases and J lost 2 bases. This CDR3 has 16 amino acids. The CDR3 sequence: CAIRPGTGGYTDTQYF. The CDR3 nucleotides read TGTGCCATCAGACCCGGGACAGGGGGCTACACAGATACGCAGTATTTT.

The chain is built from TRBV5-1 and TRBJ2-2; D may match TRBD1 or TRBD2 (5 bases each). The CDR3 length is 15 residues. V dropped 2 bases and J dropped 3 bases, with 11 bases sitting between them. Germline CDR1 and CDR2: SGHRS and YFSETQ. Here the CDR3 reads CASSLTEGYTGELFF. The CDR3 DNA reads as TGCGCCAGCAGCTTAACAGAGGGGTACACCGGGGAGCTGTTTTTT.

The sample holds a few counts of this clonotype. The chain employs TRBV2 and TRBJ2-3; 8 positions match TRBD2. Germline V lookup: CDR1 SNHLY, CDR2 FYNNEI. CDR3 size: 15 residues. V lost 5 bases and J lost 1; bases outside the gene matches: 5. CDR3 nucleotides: TGTGCCAGCAGTAAGCGGGAGCGCGGCACAGATACGCAGTATTTT. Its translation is CASSKRERGTDTQYF.

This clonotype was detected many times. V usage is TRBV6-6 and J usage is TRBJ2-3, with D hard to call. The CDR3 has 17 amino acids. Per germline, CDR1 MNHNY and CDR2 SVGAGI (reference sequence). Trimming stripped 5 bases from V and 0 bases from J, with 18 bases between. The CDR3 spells CASSPQYSTSSTDTQYF. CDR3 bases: TGTGCCAGCAGTCCACAGTACAGCACTTCTAGCACAGATACGCAGTATTTT.

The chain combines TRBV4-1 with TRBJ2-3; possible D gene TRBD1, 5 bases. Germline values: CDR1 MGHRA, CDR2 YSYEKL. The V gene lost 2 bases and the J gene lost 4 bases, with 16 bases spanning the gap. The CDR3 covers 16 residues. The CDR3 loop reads CASSQNPFPGPDTQYF. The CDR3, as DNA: TGCGCCAGCAGCCAAAACCCTTTTCCAGGGCCAGATACGCAGTATTTT.

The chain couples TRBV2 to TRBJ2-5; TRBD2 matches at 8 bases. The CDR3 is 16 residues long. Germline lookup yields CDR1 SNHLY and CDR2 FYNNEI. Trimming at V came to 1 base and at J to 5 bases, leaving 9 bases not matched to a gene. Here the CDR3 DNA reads TGTGCCAGCAGTGAAGGAGCGGGGGTTACCAGTGAGACCCAGTACTTC. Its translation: CASSEGAGVTSETQYF.